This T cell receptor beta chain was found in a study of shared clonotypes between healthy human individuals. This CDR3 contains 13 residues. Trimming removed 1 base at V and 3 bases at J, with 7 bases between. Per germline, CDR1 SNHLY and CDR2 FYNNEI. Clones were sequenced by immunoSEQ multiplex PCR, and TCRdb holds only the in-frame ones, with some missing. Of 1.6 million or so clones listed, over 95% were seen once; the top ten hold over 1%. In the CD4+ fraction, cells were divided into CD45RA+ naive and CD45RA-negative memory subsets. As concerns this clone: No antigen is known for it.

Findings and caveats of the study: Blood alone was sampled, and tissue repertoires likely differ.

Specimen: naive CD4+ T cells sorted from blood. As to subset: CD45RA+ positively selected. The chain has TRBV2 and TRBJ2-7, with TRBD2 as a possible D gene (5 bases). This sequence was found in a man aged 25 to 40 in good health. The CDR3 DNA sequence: TGTGCCAGCAGTGAAGAGCGGAACTACGAGCAGTACTTC. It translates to CASSEERNYEQYF.